Shown below are 25 T cell receptor beta chains from a single sample sequenced in a study of OX40 agonist ivuxolimab in advanced cancers. Produced via immunoSEQ multiplex PCR; TCRdb's table is partial and in-frame only. Here the sample spans roughly 60,000 clones, approximately 84% being singletons. The sample was CD4+ or CD8+ T cells sorted from blood, taken in a trial of the OX40 agonist ivuxolimab. The receptors were sampled from an adult with an advanced solid tumor such as melanoma, head and neck, liver or kidney cancer.

There are a few counts of this clone. The CDR3 DNA reads TGTGCCAGCAGATTGGGCCTGCAAGAGACCCAGTACTTC. It specifies CASRLGLQETQYF. This sequence joins TRBV7-9 and TRBJ2-5; no reliable D call. The V and J ends lost 6 bases and 2 bases respectively, with 10 bases between them. The length of the CDR3 is 13 residues. The germline V gene has CDR1 SEHNR and CDR2 FQNEAQ (reference sequence).

J is TRBJ2-3 and V is TRBV5-1; the match to TRBD2 covers 12 bases. With V trimmed by 5 bases and J by 0 bases, 10 bases remained unmatched. CDR1 is SGHRS, CDR2 YFSETQ, per germline. The CDR3 consists of 18 residues. For the CDR3, the DNA is TGCGCCAGCAGGAGAGGACTAGCGGGAACTTCTAGCACAGATACGCAGTATTTT. This gives the protein CASRRGLAGTSSTDTQYF.

This clone has a handful of counts. The chain uses TRBV6-5 and TRBJ2-7; no firm D call. Germline V gene sequence: CDR1 MNHEY, CDR2 SVGAGI. This CDR3 contains 14 residues. V dropped 0 bases and J dropped 5 bases, with 11 bases sitting between them. The CDR3 spells CASSYSRLVDEQYF. The CDR3 DNA follows: TGTGCCAGCAGTTACTCCCGATTGGTCGACGAGCAGTACTTC.

The chain recombines TRBV5-1 with TRBJ2-7; 9 bases match TRBD1. The length of the CDR3 is 14 residues. The junction had 2 bases not matched to a gene; V was cut back by 2 bases and J by 2 bases. Germline assignment: CDR1 SGHRS and CDR2 YFSETQ. The DNA of the CDR3 is TGCGCCAGCAGCTTCCGGGACAGGGCCTACGAGCAGTACTTC. Translating it yields CASSFRDRAYEQYF.

This clone appeared once. The V and J genes are TRBV6-1 and TRBJ2-7, with D perhaps TRBD2 (5 bases). Trimming pared 3 bases from V and 1 base from J, leaving 7 bases between. The germline CDR1 and CDR2 sequences are MNHNS and SASEGT. The CDR3 covers 13 residues. CDR3 bases: TGTGCCAGCAGTGAGTCGGGGTCCTACGAGCAGTACTTC. Translation: CASSESGSYEQYF.

V gene TRBV9 combines with J gene TRBJ2-7; D possibly corresponds to TRBD1 (5 bases). Germline-derived CDR1 and CDR2 are SGDLS and YYNGEE. The CDR3 consists of 12 residues. The V gene lost 1 base and the J gene lost 6 bases, with 8 bases spanning the gap. The CDR3 sequence: CASSVSRGEQYF. In DNA form, the CDR3 reads TGTGCCAGCAGCGTATCTAGGGGCGAGCAGTACTTC.

The chain has TRBV30 and TRBJ2-1; D possibly corresponds to TRBD2 (5 bases). The germline V gene has CDR1 GTSNPN and CDR2 SVGIG (reference sequence). There are 15 residues in the CDR3. The V end lost 3 bases, the J end lost 0 bases, and 12 bases lay between the germline ends. CDR3 in DNA: TGTGCCTGGAGCCCCGGGCTAGCCTCCTACAATGAGCAGTTCTTC. Encoded protein: CAWSPGLASYNEQFF.

This rearrangement joins TRBV7-9 to TRBJ2-1, with D uncertain. Trimming removed 1 base at V and 8 bases at J, with 15 bases between. From germline, CDR1 is SEHNR and CDR2 FQNEAQ (reference sequence). This CDR3 contains 15 residues. CDR3 protein: CASSLVLPAGYEQFF. The CDR3 region has the DNA TGTGCCAGCAGCTTAGTCCTCCCAGCTGGCTATGAGCAGTTCTTC.

This clone was seen only once. The rearrangement joins TRBV7-2 to TRBJ2-1, with 8 bases lining up with TRBD2. The CDR3 is 14 amino acids. Germline V CDR1 and CDR2: SGHTA, FQGNSA. V lost 2 bases to trimming and J lost 8 bases; unmatched junction nucleotides: 5. CDR3 loop: CASSLPGLGYEQFF. The CDR3 DNA follows: TGTGCCAGCAGCTTACCGGGACTAGGCTATGAGCAGTTCTTC.

This chain connects TRBV11-3 to TRBJ2-5; D call uncertain. The germline V gene has CDR1 SGHNT and CDR2 YENEEA. V was shortened by 1 base and J by 5 bases, with 8 bases between the two germline ends. The CDR3 has 13 amino acids. CDR3 amino acids: CASSLVSGETQYF. CDR3 sequence (DNA): TGTGCCAGCAGCTTAGTGTCTGGGGAGACCCAGTACTTC. The entire variable domain, with the rest obtained from reference TRBV11-3 and TRBJ2-5, is as follows: EAGVVQSPRYKIIEKKQPVAFWCNPISGHNTLYWYLQNLGQGPELLIRYENEEAVDDSQLPKDRFSAERLKGVDSTLKIQPAELGDSAVYLCASSLVSGETQYFGPGTRLLVL.

The V call is TRBV27, the J call TRBJ1-5; D may be TRBD1 (6 bases). The CDR3 consists of 15 residues. The germline CDR1 and CDR2 sequences are MNHEY and SMNVEV (reference sequence). Trimming took 1 base from V and 2 from J, leaving 9 bases between them. Here the CDR3 DNA reads TGTGCCAGCAGTTTATGGGGGGCAGGCAATCAGCCCCAGCATTTT. It encodes CASSLWGAGNQPQHF.

The rearrangement links TRBV7-3 to TRBJ2-1, with 8 bases lining up with TRBD1. Per germline, CDR1 SGHTA and CDR2 FQGTGA. V trimming: 5 bases; J trimming: 2 bases; junction bases outside the gene matches: 5. CDR3 size: 15 residues. This CDR3 reads CASSLNRGTYNEQFF. As DNA, the CDR3 is TGTGCCAGCAGCCTCAACAGGGGGACCTACAATGAGCAGTTCTTC.

This rearrangement joins TRBV6-4 to TRBJ1-6; 10 bases are a match to TRBD1. Germline V gene sequence: CDR1 MRHNA, CDR2 SNTAGT. This CDR3 contains 16 residues. J was trimmed by 10 bases and V by 6 bases; bases with no gene match: 12. As DNA, the CDR3 is TGTGCCAGCAGACCGACAGGGGGCGATGTCGGATCACCCCTCCACTTT. It translates to CASRPTGGDVGSPLHF.

This CDR3 is CAISAAGTSYEQYF. The CDR3 nucleotides read TGTGCCATCAGTGCGGCAGGGACTTCCTACGAGCAGTACTTC. The chain combines TRBV10-3 with TRBJ2-7, with TRBD2 as a possible D gene (6 bases). In germline, CDR1 is ENHRY, CDR2 SYGVKD. The CDR3 runs to 14 residues. The V end was cut by 4 bases, the J end by 1 base, with 11 bases between.

The chain employs TRBV6-5 and TRBJ2-1; 9 nucleotides agree with TRBD1. V shed 2 bases, J shed 8 bases, and the junction held 7 bases outside the gene matches. The CDR3 runs 15 residues. Per the germline V gene, CDR1 is MNHEY and CDR2 is SVGAGI. CDR3 amino acids: CASSYTGQGGDEQFF. Here the CDR3 DNA reads TGTGCCAGCAGTTACACGGGACAGGGTGGCGATGAGCAGTTCTTC.

This clone was observed a single time. The chain joins TRBV5-4 to TRBJ2-2; TRBD1 matches at 7 bases. V dropped 2 bases and J dropped 5; count of bases not matched to a gene: 6. Germline V CDR1 and CDR2: SGHNT, YYREEE (reference sequence). This CDR3 is 15 amino acids long. The CDR3 sequence is CASSLDRASTGELFF. The CDR3 DNA is TGTGCCAGCAGCTTAGACAGGGCGTCAACCGGGGAGCTGTTTTTT.

The V gene is TRBV6-1, the J gene TRBJ2-5, with D tentatively TRBD1 (6 bases). This CDR3 is built from 15 residues. V lost 1 base and J lost 4, with 13 bases in between. The germline CDR1 and CDR2 sequences are MNHNS and SASEGT. The CDR3 sequence is CASSEGGRAPETQYF. The CDR3 coding sequence is TGTGCCAGCAGTGAAGGGGGGCGCGCTCCAGAGACCCAGTACTTC.

The chain uses TRBV5-1 and TRBJ2-3; D remains unclear. Trimming removed 1 base at V and 5 bases at J, with 14 bases between. The CDR3 is 15 residues long. Germline CDR1 reads SGHRS; CDR2 reads YFSETQ. The DNA of the CDR3 is TGCGCCAGCAGCTTGTTATTCGTGCCGGAAGATACGCAGTATTTT. It translates to CASSLLFVPEDTQYF.

The V and J genes are TRBV7-9 and TRBJ2-3; 7 bases agree with TRBD2. Looked up from germline, CDR1 is SEHNR and CDR2 is FQNEAQ (reference sequence). Unmatched junction bases numbered 9, after V lost 3 bases and J lost 6 bases. The CDR3 runs to 15 residues. The CDR3 DNA reads as TGTGCCAGCAGCTTGGATCGCGGGAGTGAGGATACGCAGTATTTT. Translating it yields CASSLDRGSEDTQYF.

About this clone: This same CDR3 is encoded by further DNA sequences in the sample. The chain links TRBV2 to TRBJ1-1; tentatively, D is TRBD1 (5 bases). Deletions cut 6 bases from V and 8 bases from J, with 16 bases between. This CDR3 is 13 amino acids long. Germline values: CDR1 SNHLY, CDR2 FYNNEI. CDR3 sequence: CASRQGYGGEAFF. CDR3 bases: TGTGCCAGCAGGCAGGGTTACGGTGGAGAAGCTTTCTTT.

The chain uses TRBV2 and TRBJ1-5; 7 nucleotides line up with TRBD1. The CDR3 consists of 15 residues. Looked up from germline, CDR1 is SNHLY and CDR2 is FYNNEI. Trimming removed 1 base from V and 2 bases from J; junction bases left unmatched: 2. The CDR3 spells CASSEGDRGNQPQHF. The CDR3 region has the DNA TGTGCCAGCAGTGAAGGTGACAGGGGCAATCAGCCCCAGCATTTT.

The chain combines TRBV28 with TRBJ2-5; maybe TRBD2 (6 bases). Germline-derived CDR1 and CDR2 are MDHEN and SYDVKM. V lost 6 bases, J lost 7 bases, and 24 bases lay in between. This CDR3 comprises 16 residues. The CDR3 DNA is TGTGCCAGCAGGGCACCCTCCGGGACTGCTAGGGGGACCCAGTACTTC. Amino acids: CASRAPSGTARGTQYF.

The rearrangement uses TRBV19 and TRBJ2-7; unclear D gene. CDR1 and CDR2 (germline): LNHDA, SQIVND (reference sequence). V lost 4 bases to trimming and J lost 3 bases, with 10 bases between them. There are 13 residues in the CDR3. CDR3 DNA: TGTGCCAGTAGTAATACGCTAGGCTACGAGCAGTACTTC. Its protein is CASSNTLGYEQYF.

The chain is built from TRBV11-2 and TRBJ2-1, with 10 bases identical to TRBD2. The V segment lost 1 base and the J segment 7 bases; nucleotides outside the gene matches: 1. This CDR3 spans 14 amino acids. The germline V gene encodes CDR1 SGHAT and CDR2 FQNNGV. The CDR3 loop reads CASSLASGRNEQFF. CDR3 bases: TGTGCCAGCAGCTTAGCTAGCGGGAGAAATGAGCAGTTCTTC.

The genes are TRBV7-2 and TRBJ2-2; D remains unclear. Germline CDR1 reads SGHTA; CDR2 reads FQGNSA. Between the trimmed V and J ends, which lost 2 bases and 5 bases, there was a span of 9 bases. This CDR3 region has 14 residues. In DNA form, the CDR3 reads TGTGCCAGCAGCTTAACTTCTAGAACCGGGGAGCTGTTTTTT. Translated, it gives CASSLTSRTGELFF.